These 3 T cell receptor beta chains share one sample of origin, sequenced in a study of cytomegalovirus exposure and HLA in healthy donors (dated by TCRdb to 2016 to 2017). Library preparation was by the immunoSEQ multiplex PCR assay. TCRdb took this table from immuneACCESS and kept in-frame rearrangements with V and J called. Such tables lack part of the clones; where checked against another copy, unresolved V genes explain under half of the gap, and the rest is unexplained. The sample table shows roughly 90,000 clones, and roughly 92% are seen once. 0.95% to 1.3% of the sample belongs to the ten largest clones. Sequences were obtained from PBMCs. These receptors originate from a woman aged 25 to 39 in good health and CMV-seropositive.

The rearrangement uses TRBV4-3 and TRBJ2-1; 14 bases agree with TRBD2. The V gene's germline CDR1 is LGHNA and CDR2 YSLEER. V shed 0 bases, J shed 6 bases, and the junction held 1 base outside the gene matches. This CDR3 is built from 16 residues. The CDR3 DNA follows: TGCGCCAGCAGCCAAGACGGACTAGCGGGAGGCAATGAGCAGTTCTTC. Its protein is CASSQDGLAGGNEQFF.

V and J are TRBV7-9 and TRBJ2-7; tentatively, D is TRBD1 (6 bases). Trimming cost V 5 bases and J 3 bases, with 8 bases left between them. Germline V CDR1 and CDR2: SEHNR, FQNEAQ (reference sequence). The CDR3 sequence is 12 residues long. The CDR3 spells CASSVTGYEQYF. The CDR3 DNA reads as TGTGCCAGCAGCGTGACAGGCTACGAGCAGTACTTC.

The chain carries TRBV6-5 and TRBJ1-2; perhaps TRBD1 as D (6 bases). The CDR3 is 13 residues long. Deletions cut 6 bases from V and 5 bases from J, with 13 bases between. CDR1 is MNHEY and CDR2 is SVGAGI in the germline V gene. CDR3 residues: CASSLDRRYGYTF. As DNA, the CDR3 is TGTGCCAGCAGCCTGGACAGAAGATATGGCTACACCTTC.